The clone carrying this T cell receptor (beta chain) was detected many times. Its antigen is not identified. The sample belongs to a study of T-cell reconstitution after alpha-beta-depleted transplantation in children. Study observations and caveats: Once a year had passed after transplant, T-cell counts and diversity came mostly from newly produced T cells. TCRbeta diversity was high at day 60 in some patients (a result of surviving recipient T cells and thymic progenitors). Several hundred expanded graft clones reportedly gave rise to the alpha-beta T cells present about two months after transplant.

The library targeted TCRbeta and was prepared with unique molecular identifiers. MiXCR was run by TCRdb on the PCR reads, yielding one entry per CDR3 protein. The sample holds about 260,000 distinct CDR3 sequences, under 9.5% seen once. CDR3 size: 14 residues. The ends were cut back, 1 base at V and 3 bases at J, with 7 bases in the middle. This material consisted of PBMCs, mostly from graft donor cells, taken 180 days after TCRalphabeta/CD19-depleted stem cell transplant. The TCR sequence derives from a male patient between 5 and 17 years old who had a stem cell transplant for acute lymphoblastic leukemia, so the T cells may come from the graft donor. The chain uses TRBV12-3 or TRBV12-4 and TRBJ1-5; D is undetermined. CDR3 coding DNA: TGTGCCAGCAGTTTAGGACGGCTCAATCAGCCCCAGCATTTT. It translates to CASSLGRLNQPQHF.